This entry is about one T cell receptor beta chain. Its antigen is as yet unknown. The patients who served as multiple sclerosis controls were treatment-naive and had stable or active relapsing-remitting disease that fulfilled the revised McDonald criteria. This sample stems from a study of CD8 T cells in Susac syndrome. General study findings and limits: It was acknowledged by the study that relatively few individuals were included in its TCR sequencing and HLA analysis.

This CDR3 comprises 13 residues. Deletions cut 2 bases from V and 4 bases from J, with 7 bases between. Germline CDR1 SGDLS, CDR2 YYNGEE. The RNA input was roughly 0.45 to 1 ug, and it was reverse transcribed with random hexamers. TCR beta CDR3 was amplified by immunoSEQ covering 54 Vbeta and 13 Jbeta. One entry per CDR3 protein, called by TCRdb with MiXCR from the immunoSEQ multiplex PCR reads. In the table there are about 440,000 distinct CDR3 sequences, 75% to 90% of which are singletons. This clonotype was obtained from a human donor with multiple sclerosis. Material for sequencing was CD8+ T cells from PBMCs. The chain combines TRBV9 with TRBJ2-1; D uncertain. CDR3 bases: TGTGCCAGCAGCGTTGATACTTACAATGAGCAGTTCTTC. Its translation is CASSVDTYNEQFF.